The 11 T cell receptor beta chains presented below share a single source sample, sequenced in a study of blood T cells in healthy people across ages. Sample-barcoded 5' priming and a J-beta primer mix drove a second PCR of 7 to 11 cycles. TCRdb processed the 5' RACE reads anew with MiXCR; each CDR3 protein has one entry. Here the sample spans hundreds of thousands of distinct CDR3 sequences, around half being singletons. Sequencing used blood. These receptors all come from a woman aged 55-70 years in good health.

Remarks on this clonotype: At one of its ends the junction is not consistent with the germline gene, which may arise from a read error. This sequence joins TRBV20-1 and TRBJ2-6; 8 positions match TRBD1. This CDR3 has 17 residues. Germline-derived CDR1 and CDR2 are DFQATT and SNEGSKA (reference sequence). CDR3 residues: CGALLSGQVAGANVLTF. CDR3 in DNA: TGCGGTGCTCTACTTTCGGGACAGGTGGCTGGGGCCAACGTCCTGACTTTC.

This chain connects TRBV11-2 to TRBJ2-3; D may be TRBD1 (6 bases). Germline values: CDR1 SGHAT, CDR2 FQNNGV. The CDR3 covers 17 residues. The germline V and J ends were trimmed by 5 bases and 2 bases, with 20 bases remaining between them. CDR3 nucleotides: TGTGCCAGCAGCCCCCTGGGGATAGGGGGACACACAGATACGCAGTATTTT. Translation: CASSPLGIGGHTDTQYF.

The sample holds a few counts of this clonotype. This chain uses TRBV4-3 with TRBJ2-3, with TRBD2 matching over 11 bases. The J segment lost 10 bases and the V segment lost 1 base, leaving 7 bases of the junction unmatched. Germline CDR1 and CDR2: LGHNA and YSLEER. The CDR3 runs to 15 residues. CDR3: CASSQAQLAGASQYF. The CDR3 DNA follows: TGCGCCAGCAGCCAAGCCCAACTAGCGGGAGCATCGCAGTATTTT.

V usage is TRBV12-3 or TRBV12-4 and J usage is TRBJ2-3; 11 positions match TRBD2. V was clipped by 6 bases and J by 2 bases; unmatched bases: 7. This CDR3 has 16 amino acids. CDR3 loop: CASSGTSGGPTDTQYF. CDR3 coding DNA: TGTGCCAGCAGCGGGACTAGCGGAGGGCCCACAGATACGCAGTATTTT.

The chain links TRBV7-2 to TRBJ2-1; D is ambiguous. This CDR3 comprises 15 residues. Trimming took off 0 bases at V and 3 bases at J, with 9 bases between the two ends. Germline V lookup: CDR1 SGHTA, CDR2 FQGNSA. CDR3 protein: CASSLAWGLYNEQFF. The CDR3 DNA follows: TGTGCCAGCAGCTTAGCCTGGGGTCTCTACAATGAGCAGTTCTTC. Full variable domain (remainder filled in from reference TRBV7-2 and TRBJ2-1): GAGVSQSPSNKVTEKGKDVELRCDPISGHTALYWYRQSLGQGLEFLIYFQGNSAPDKSGLPSDRFSAERTGGSVSTLTIQRTQQEDSAVYLCASSLAWGLYNEQFFGPGTRLTVL.

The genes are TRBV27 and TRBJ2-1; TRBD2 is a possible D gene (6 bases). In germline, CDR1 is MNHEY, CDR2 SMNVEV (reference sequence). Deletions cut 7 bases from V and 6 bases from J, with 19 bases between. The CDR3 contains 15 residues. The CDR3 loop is CASTLSRGSFNEQFF. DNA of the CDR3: TGTGCCAGCACCCTCTCGCGGGGTAGCTTCAATGAGCAGTTCTTC.

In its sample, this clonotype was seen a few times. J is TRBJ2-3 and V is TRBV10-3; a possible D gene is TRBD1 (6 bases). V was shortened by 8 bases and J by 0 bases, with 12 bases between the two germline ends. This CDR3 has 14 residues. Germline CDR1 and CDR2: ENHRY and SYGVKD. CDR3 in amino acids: CAIGQKSSTDTQYF. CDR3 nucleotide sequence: TGTGCCATCGGACAGAAATCTAGCACAGATACGCAGTATTTT.

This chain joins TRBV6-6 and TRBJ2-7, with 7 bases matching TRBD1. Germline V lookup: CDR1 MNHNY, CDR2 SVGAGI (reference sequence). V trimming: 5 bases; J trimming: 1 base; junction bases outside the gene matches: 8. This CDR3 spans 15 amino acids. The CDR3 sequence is CASSEPGTASYEQYF. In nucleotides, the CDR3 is TGTGCCAGCAGTGAGCCTGGGACAGCTTCCTACGAGCAGTACTTC.

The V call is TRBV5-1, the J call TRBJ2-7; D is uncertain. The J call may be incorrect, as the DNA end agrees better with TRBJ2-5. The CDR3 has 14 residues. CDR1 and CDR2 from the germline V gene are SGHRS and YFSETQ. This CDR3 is CASSNDRERGTQYF. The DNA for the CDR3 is TGCGCCAGCAGCAATGACCGTGAGCGCGGGACCCAGTACTTC.

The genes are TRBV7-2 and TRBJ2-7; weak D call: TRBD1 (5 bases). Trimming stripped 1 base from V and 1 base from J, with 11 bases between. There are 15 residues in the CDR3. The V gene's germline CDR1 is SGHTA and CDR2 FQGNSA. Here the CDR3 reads CASSLDRTRSYEQYF. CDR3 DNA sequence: TGTGCCAGCAGCTTAGACAGGACACGGTCCTACGAGCAGTACTTC.

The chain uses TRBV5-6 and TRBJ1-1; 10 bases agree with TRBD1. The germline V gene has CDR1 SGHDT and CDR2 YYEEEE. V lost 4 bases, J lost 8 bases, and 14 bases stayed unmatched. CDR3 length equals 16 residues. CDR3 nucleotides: TGTGCCAGCAGCGACAGGGGGCGGAGGGAGTTGAACGAAGCTTTCTTT. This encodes CASSDRGRRELNEAFF.